These 29 T cell receptor beta chains were sequenced from one sample in a study of T cell changes during pregnancy in multiple sclerosis. This table comes from immunoSEQ multiplex PCR, and its TCRdb copy is limited to in-frame clones, with some not included. Of approximately 45,000 clones listed, around nine tenths were seen once; the top ten hold more than 0.35%. Material: CD4+ T cells from peripheral blood mononuclear cells, obtained in the second trimester of pregnancy. The origin of the receptors is a female donor in good health, enrolled as a control in a pregnancy study.

The J gene is TRBJ1-2, the V gene TRBV18; 7 bases fit TRBD1. Germline V CDR1 and CDR2: KGHSH, LQKENI. With 3 bases clipped from V and 7 bases from J, the junction kept 11 bases outside the gene matches. The CDR3 runs to 15 residues. CDR3 DNA sequence: TGTGCCAGCTCACCCCGGGAGGGGGCAGTCTCTGGCTACACCTTC. Protein product: CASSPREGAVSGYTF.

The V call is TRBV6-5, the J call TRBJ1-1; 7 bases fit TRBD1. Germline trimming cut 7 bases from V and 0 bases from J; bases unmatched to any gene: 5. Germline values: CDR1 MNHEY, CDR2 SVGAGI. The CDR3 is 14 amino acids. The CDR3 is CASTRDRVNTEAFF. The CDR3 coding sequence is TGTGCCAGCACCCGAGACAGGGTGAACACTGAAGCTTTCTTT.

The V gene is TRBV4-3, the J gene TRBJ1-2; no clear D. Germline CDR1 reads LGHNA; CDR2 reads YSLEER. Trimming took off 0 bases at V and 2 bases at J, with 4 bases between the two ends. The CDR3 runs 13 residues. The CDR3 loop is CASSQEQNYGYTF. DNA of the CDR3: TGCGCCAGCAGCCAAGAACAGAACTATGGCTACACCTTC.

V gene TRBV30 combines with J gene TRBJ1-3, with D uncertain. CDR1 GTSNPN and CDR2 SVGIG come from the germline V gene (reference sequence). This CDR3 contains 13 residues. Trimming took off 3 bases at V and 0 bases at J, with 6 bases between the two ends. This chain's CDR3 is CAWSMSSGNTIYF. CDR3 nucleotides: TGTGCCTGGAGCATGAGCTCTGGAAACACCATATATTTT.

The chain joins TRBV5-4 to TRBJ2-3; 8 bases map to TRBD2. With V trimmed by 1 base and J by 6 bases, 10 bases remained unmatched. Per the germline V gene, CDR1 is SGHNT and CDR2 is YYREEE (reference sequence). The CDR3 has 16 residues. The CDR3, as DNA: TGTGCCAGCAGCTTGAAGGTGGCGGGGGGCATGGATACGCAGTATTTT. Encoded protein: CASSLKVAGGMDTQYF.

V usage is TRBV6-1 and J usage is TRBJ1-1; D gene ambiguous. V was clipped by 7 bases and J by 1 base, with 10 bases between them. Germline lookup yields CDR1 MNHNS and CDR2 SASEGT. The CDR3 has 13 amino acids. The CDR3 region is CASKLTGNTEAFF. CDR3 coding DNA: TGTGCCAGCAAATTGACGGGGAACACTGAAGCTTTCTTT.

The rearrangement links TRBV2 to TRBJ1-2; 9 bases match TRBD1. Looked up from germline, CDR1 is SNHLY and CDR2 is FYNNEI. V dropped 5 bases and J dropped 6; count of bases not matched to a gene: 13. There are 16 residues in the CDR3. The CDR3 nucleotides read TGTGCCAGCAGTAACCTACCGGGACAGGGAGGCAATGGCTACACCTTC. This codes for CASSNLPGQGGNGYTF.

Points on this clone: An end of the junction differs from the germline gene, which may be a read error. This chain joins TRBV5-5 and TRBJ2-7, with 8 bases aligning to TRBD1. Per germline, CDR1 SGHKS and CDR2 YYEKEE (reference sequence). This CDR3 has 13 residues. The CDR3 nucleotides read TGTGCCAACAGCCCAGAGGGACAGGTTGGGAAGTACTTC. Its protein product is CANSPEGQVGKYF.

This rearrangement joins TRBV6-6 to TRBJ1-4; D unclear. Germline V CDR1 and CDR2: MNHNY, SVGAGI (reference sequence). The CDR3 consists of 15 residues. With 7 bases removed from V and 1 base from J, the gap between germline ends came to 13 bases. CDR3 residues: CASNPPPGTNEKLFF. The CDR3 region has the DNA TGTGCCAGCAATCCCCCCCCAGGAACTAATGAAAAACTGTTTTTT.

The CDR3 sequence: CSVVSVGTGHYGYTF. CDR3 bases: TGCAGCGTTGTATCTGTTGGGACAGGGCACTATGGCTACACCTTC. The rearrangement uses TRBV29-1 and TRBJ1-2; 9 nucleotides line up with TRBD1. Germline V lookup: CDR1 SQVTM, CDR2 ANQGSEA. The junction had 9 bases not matched to a gene; V was cut back by 4 bases and J by 3 bases. This CDR3 region has 15 residues.

CDR3 loop: CAIRERQASDTQYF. CDR3 coding DNA: TGTGCCATCAGGGAGCGACAGGCCTCAGATACGCAGTATTTT. The gene calls are TRBV10-3 and TRBJ2-3; D might be TRBD1 (6 bases). Germline V gene sequence: CDR1 ENHRY, CDR2 SYGVKD. CDR3 length: 14 residues. V lost 6 bases and J lost 4, with 14 bases in between.

The chain is built from TRBV6-5 and TRBJ1-2, with D unclear. Per the germline V gene, CDR1 is MNHEY and CDR2 is SVGAGI. The CDR3 loop spans 15 amino acids. Trimming pared 5 bases from V and 3 bases from J, leaving 16 bases between. CDR3 sequence: CASSQSQGGDYGYTF. The CDR3 DNA follows: TGTGCCAGCAGTCAGTCCCAAGGCGGCGACTATGGCTACACCTTC.

As to this clone: Other DNA sequences within the sample encode an identical CDR3. The J gene is TRBJ1-5, the V gene TRBV30; no clear D gene. Germline CDR1 and CDR2: GTSNPN and SVGIG (reference sequence). The CDR3 is made up of 12 amino acids. Trimming took 3 bases from V and 5 from J, leaving 8 bases between them. The CDR3 region has the DNA TGTGCCTGGAGCCCCGGAGATCAGCCCCAGCATTTT. It yields the protein CAWSPGDQPQHF.

The chain has TRBV19 and TRBJ2-3, with a weak D call TRBD1 (7 bases). Trimming cost V 7 bases and J 3 bases, with 20 bases left between them. Per germline, CDR1 LNHDA and CDR2 SQIVND (reference sequence). The CDR3 extends over 16 amino acids. CDR3 protein: CASTPPTGRFTDTQYF. CDR3 bases: TGTGCCAGTACCCCGCCGACAGGGAGGTTTACAGATACGCAGTATTTT.

V gene TRBV29-1 combines with J gene TRBJ2-3; a possible D gene is TRBD2 (6 bases). Germline-derived CDR1 and CDR2 are SQVTM and ANQGSEA. Trimming cost V 7 bases and J 0 bases, with 11 bases left between them. There are 13 residues in the CDR3. The CDR3 is CSGHGGSTDTQYF. DNA of the CDR3: TGCAGCGGTCACGGGGGTAGCACAGATACGCAGTATTTT.

This chain joins TRBV6-1 and TRBJ1-2; D is perhaps TRBD1 (6 bases). The CDR3 consists of 14 residues. CDR1 MNHNS and CDR2 SASEGT come from the germline V gene. V was pared by 6 bases and J by 8 bases, with 19 bases between. DNA for the CDR3: TGTGCCAGCAGGGGGGACGCAGGGGATGGCGGCTACACCTTC. Its translation: CASRGDAGDGGYTF.

The rearrangement joins TRBV30 to TRBJ2-7; TRBD2 aligns across 13 bases. CDR3 length equals 18 residues. Germline CDR1 GTSNPN, CDR2 SVGIG (reference sequence). The V gene end was trimmed by 2 bases and the J gene end by 8 bases; junction bases not matched to a gene: 18. In nucleotides, the CDR3 is TGTGCCTGGAGTCCCGCTCAAGGACTAGCGGGGGCATCTACGAAGCAGTACTTC. This translates into CAWSPAQGLAGASTKQYF.

The chain's CDR3 is CASSRQGALDQPQHF. CDR3 coding DNA: TGTGCCAGCAGTAGACAGGGGGCCTTAGATCAGCCCCAGCATTTT. The rearrangement uses TRBV6-1 and TRBJ1-5; TRBD1 matches at 10 bases. CDR3 length: 15 residues. V trimming: 5 bases; J trimming: 5 bases; junction bases outside the gene matches: 6. Germline CDR1 is MNHNS and CDR2 is SASEGT.

The chain uses TRBV9 and TRBJ1-5, with 9 positions matching TRBD1. Germline values: CDR1 SGDLS, CDR2 YYNGEE. The CDR3 is 15 residues long. J was trimmed by 7 bases and V by 0 bases; bases with no gene match: 5. In DNA, the CDR3 is TGTGCCAGCAGCGTAGGGGACAGGGCTCAACAGCCCCAGCATTTT. This codes for CASSVGDRAQQPQHF.

V is TRBV19 and J is TRBJ2-3; the D is unclear. Germline V gene lookup returns CDR1 LNHDA and CDR2 SQIVND (reference sequence). V was pared by 7 bases and J by 2 bases, with 10 bases between. This CDR3 region has 13 residues. The CDR3 DNA is TGTGCCAGTAAAAACTCGTTCACAGATACGCAGTATTTT. Translated, it gives CASKNSFTDTQYF.

The rearrangement joins TRBV5-4 to TRBJ2-1, with D perhaps TRBD2 (5 bases). Trimming took 9 bases from V and 2 from J, leaving 15 bases between them. Looked up from germline, CDR1 is SGHNT and CDR2 is YYREEE (reference sequence). The CDR3 spans 14 residues. As DNA, the CDR3 is TGTGCCACAACTTACGGGAACCCCTACAATGAGCAGTTCTTC. It is translated as CATTYGNPYNEQFF.

The chain recombines TRBV19 with TRBJ1-5, with TRBD1 as a possible D gene (5 bases). The CDR3 contains 12 residues. V was trimmed by 7 bases and J by 4 bases, leaving 8 bases between them. Per the germline V gene, CDR1 is LNHDA and CDR2 is SQIVND (reference sequence). CDR3 sequence: CASNRKNQPQHF. The CDR3, as DNA: TGTGCCAGTAACAGGAAAAATCAGCCCCAGCATTTT.

This rearrangement joins TRBV11-3 to TRBJ2-1, with 8 bases that match TRBD2. Germline lookup yields CDR1 SGHNT and CDR2 YENEEA. CDR3 length: 17 residues. The trim removed 1 base at V and 6 bases at J, leaving 11 bases unmatched. CDR3 sequence (DNA): TGTGCCAGCAGCTTAGCATGGTTGGCGGGGGGTATCAATGAGCAGTTCTTC. Translation: CASSLAWLAGGINEQFF.

This chain uses TRBV7-8 with TRBJ1-3; D gene uncertain. The germline V gene has CDR1 SGHVS and CDR2 FQNEAQ. This CDR3 spans 14 amino acids. The ends were cut back, 5 bases at V and 3 bases at J, with 11 bases in the middle. In DNA, the CDR3 is TGTGCCAGCAGCCGTACCGGAGGTGGAAACACCATATATTTT. Amino acids: CASSRTGGGNTIYF.

This chain joins TRBV30 and TRBJ2-3; TRBD1 is a possible D gene (5 bases). CDR1 and CDR2 from the germline V gene are GTSNPN and SVGIG (reference sequence). The CDR3 spans 14 residues. The germline V and J ends were trimmed by 0 bases and 2 bases, with 9 bases remaining between them. The CDR3 region is CAWSVPGNTDTQYF. The CDR3 coding sequence is TGTGCCTGGAGTGTACCAGGGAACACAGATACGCAGTATTTT. Variable domain in full (rest from reference TRBV30 and TRBJ2-3): SQTIHQWPATLVQPVGSPLSLECTVEGTSNPNLYWYRQAAGRGLQLLFYSVGIGQISSEVPQNLSASRPQDRQFILSSKKLLLSDSGFYLCAWSVPGNTDTQYFGPGTRLTVL.

The gene calls are TRBV7-2 and TRBJ1-5, with D perhaps matching TRBD1 (5 bases). Germline V lookup: CDR1 SGHTA, CDR2 FQGNSA. Trimming took off 4 bases at V and 6 bases at J, with 13 bases between the two ends. The CDR3 totals 14 residues. CDR3 sequence reads: CASSSSRGSQPQHF. CDR3 DNA sequence: TGTGCCAGCAGCTCATCAAGGGGTAGTCAGCCCCAGCATTTT.

The V and J genes are TRBV2 and TRBJ2-5, with 14 bases that match TRBD2. The CDR3 runs 15 residues. V trimming: 6 bases; J trimming: 4 bases; junction bases outside the gene matches: 4. Germline loops: CDR1 SNHLY, CDR2 FYNNEI. In nucleotides, the CDR3 is TGTGCCAGCAGCCGGACTAGCGGGGGGCGAGAGACCCAGTACTTC. Protein sequence: CASSRTSGGRETQYF. Full variable domain (remainder filled in from reference TRBV2 and TRBJ2-5): EPEVTQTPSHQVTQMGQEVILRCVPISNHLYFYWYRQILGQKVEFLVSFYNNEISEKSEIFDDQFSVERPDGSNFTLKIRSTKLEDSAMYFCASSRTSGGRETQYFGPGTRLLVL.

V usage is TRBV5-1 and J usage is TRBJ1-2; TRBD1 is a possible D gene (5 bases). The length of the CDR3 is 15 residues. V lost 0 bases and J 6 bases, leaving 15 bases between the germline ends. Germline CDR1 and CDR2: SGHRS and YFSETQ. CDR3 sequence: CASSLGVRVGNGYTF. The CDR3 region has the DNA TGCGCCAGCAGCTTGGGCGTCAGGGTGGGTAATGGCTACACCTTC.

The chain links TRBV6-5 to TRBJ2-7; D gene uncertain. CDR1 and CDR2 (germline): MNHEY, SVGAGI. CDR3 length: 14 amino acids. V lost 6 bases to trimming and J lost 5 bases, with 17 bases between them. The CDR3 DNA is TGTGCCAGCAGCAACACTGGAAGGAGAAACGAGCAGTACTTC. Amino acid sequence: CASSNTGRRNEQYF.